The sequence of this T cell receptor beta chain was determined in a study of shared clonotypes between healthy human individuals. Study conclusions and caveats: Estimated clonotype richness was generally higher in naive than memory subsets. Naive CD4 clonotypes were shared across a few donors at about 5.3%.

This clone was observed once. As yet, its antigen is unknown. In the original workflow: Junction-only sequences produced by ImmunoSEQ had no quality scores, so filtering differed. Only in-frame clones appear in the TCRdb table, and some are missing; sequencing was by immunoSEQ multiplex PCR. V and J calls and clone size come straight from that table; D and trimming were deduced from the DNA. The top ten hold about 0.34% of the sample, which has approximately 350,000 clones, 96% seen once. CDR3 length: 13 residues. Germline CDR1 SGHRS, CDR2 YFSETQ. Trimming took off 0 bases at V and 4 bases at J, with 5 bases between the two ends.

Sequencing was carried out using memory CD8+ T cells sorted from blood. Subset given: CD45RO+ cells pooled with CCR7-negative TemRA cells. The sequence came from a young man in good health. V is TRBV5-1 and J is TRBJ1-3; no firm D call. The CDR3 coding sequence is TGCGCCAGCAGCTTGGAGGCGGGAAACACCATATATTTT. This codes for CASSLEAGNTIYF.